One TCR beta chain is described in this entry. The entry originates in a study of glioma-infiltrating T cells after dendritic cell vaccination. Input was around 2.1 ug genomic DNA, or all available if less. The primer mix had 60 V beta and 13 J beta primers. The protocol was immunoSEQ multiplex PCR, while the TCRdb copy is restricted to in-frame clones and leaves out a portion. The sample lists tens of thousands of clones, 82% occurring once. Only patients with spare fresh-frozen tumor and over two years of follow-up were included. All glioblastoma patients lacked an isocitrate dehydrogenase mutation. CDR3 size: 14 residues. Germline CDR1 is SGDLS and CDR2 is YYNGEE. Trimming at V came to 0 bases and at J to 7 bases, leaving 4 bases not matched to a gene.

This chain joins TRBV9 and TRBJ2-1, with 7 bases lining up with TRBD2. The TCR sequence derives from a human donor with glioblastoma. The sample was blood, taken before dendritic cell vaccination. DNA for the CDR3: TGTGCCAGCAGCGTAGCACTAGCGACGAATGAGCAGTTCTTC. Translating it yields CASSVALATNEQFF.